The sequence of this T cell receptor beta chain was determined in a study of blood T cell repertoires in COVID-19. The V gene's germline CDR1 is SGHNT and CDR2 YYREEE (reference sequence). This CDR3 contains 13 residues. V shed 10 bases and J 3 bases; nucleotides not matched to a gene: 9. Produced via immunoSEQ multiplex PCR; TCRdb's table is partial and in-frame only. The sample lists 200,000 or so clones, over 75% occurring once. Sequencing was done on a sample of peripheral blood. The receptor was isolated from a human donor with active or convalescent COVID-19. The donor label of this sample is uncertain. V and J are TRBV5-4 and TRBJ1-1; 7 nucleotides line up with TRBD1. For the CDR3, the DNA is TGTGCCGGCCAGACAGGGCGTGACACTGAAGCTTTCTTT. Translating it yields CAGQTGRDTEAFF.